A single TCR beta chain is shown here with its context. The data stem from a study of T cells in Graves' hyperthyroidism and ophthalmopathy. Amplified TCR beta CDR3 regions came from RNA transcripts. The study used the HTBI primer set for a first-round RT-PCR of the TCR CDR3. TCRdb reanalysed the multiplex PCR reads using MiXCR and keeps one entry per CDR3 protein. Of over 400,000 distinct CDR3 sequences in the sample, roughly 14% were seen once. The germline gives CDR1 SGHRS, CDR2 YFSETQ. V dropped 0 bases and J dropped 8; count of bases not matched to a gene: 6. The CDR3 length is 15 residues. Input material: blood. The chain uses TRBV5-1 and TRBJ1-4, with 8 bases fitting TRBD1. The receptor was isolated from a man between 18 and 29 years old with Graves' ophthalmopathy. Written as DNA, the CDR3 is TGCGCCAGCAGCTTGGCGCCAGGGGGCGGCGAAAAACTGTTTTTT. Translating it yields CASSLAPGGGEKLFF.